The rows below give T cell receptor beta chains drawn from one sample of a study of identical twins. TCRdb re-analysed the 5' RACE reads in MiXCR, keeping a single row per CDR3 protein. Of some 300,000 distinct CDR3 sequences listed, 9% to 15% are singletons. The sample was also reused in another study, on yellow fever vaccine responses in identical twins.

The sequenced sample consisted of CD8+ T cells sorted from blood. These receptors originate from a woman aged 18-30 years in good health. CDR3s include the opening cysteine and the closing phenylalanine or tryptophan. A D gene is named only where the DNA matches it firmly. Size tells how often a clone was seen (once, few, many) or the class of an expanded clone, and some rows leave it out.

clone_size,j_call,d_call,v_call,cdr3_aa,cdr3_nt
many,TRBJ2-5,TRBD2,TRBV5-1,CASSLTGREETQYF,TGCGCCAGCAGCTTGACGGGGAGGGAAGAGACCCAGTACTTC
few,TRBJ2-7,.,TRBV20-1,CTTTSSYEQYF,TGCACCACGACTAGCTCCTACGAGCAGTACTTC
few,TRBJ2-2,TRBD2,TRBV27,CASSLGTGTSGNTGELFF,TGTGCCAGCAGTTTAGGGACCGGGACTAGCGGAAACACCGGGGAGCTGTTTTTT
few,TRBJ1-6,TRBD1,TRBV3-1,CASSRQQGFYNSPLHF,TGTGCCAGCAGCCGTCAACAGGGGTTCTATAATTCACCCCTCCACTTT
few,TRBJ2-1,.,TRBV4-1,CASSQDWNEQFF,TGCGCCAGCAGCCAAGATTGGAATGAGCAGTTCTTC
.,TRBJ2-4,.,TRBV7-9,CASSDRDGGNIQYF,TGTGCCAGCAGCGACCGGGACGGGGGAAACATTCAGTACTTC
few,TRBJ2-7,TRBD2,TRBV28,CASKDVEGSGYEQYF,TGTGCCAGCAAAGATGTGGAGGGTAGCGGGTACGAGCAGTACTTC
few,TRBJ2-5,.,TRBV5-6,CASSLGTAYPYQETQYF,TGTGCCAGCAGCTTGGGGACGGCCTACCCGTACCAAGAGACCCAGTACTTC
.,TRBJ1-1,TRBD1,TRBV5-1,CASSLYSGTANTEAFF,TGCGCCAGCAGCCTATACTCCGGGACAGCGAACACTGAAGCTTTCTTT
.,TRBJ2-2,TRBD2,TRBV9,CASSVEASGSPTTGELFF,TGTGCCAGCAGCGTAGAGGCTAGCGGGAGCCCTACCACCGGGGAGCTGTTTTTT
few,TRBJ2-3,TRBD2,TRBV12-3/TRBV12-4,CASSFRGDSTDTQYF,TGTGCCAGCAGTTTCCGGGGGGACAGCACAGATACGCAGTATTTT
many,TRBJ2-7,TRBD1,TRBV25-1,CASSDLGPGQGYEQYF,TGTGCCAGCAGTGATTTGGGCCCGGGACAGGGTTACGAGCAGTACTTC
few,TRBJ1-3,.,TRBV12-3/TRBV12-4,CASSGGVYDTIYF,TGTGCCAGCAGTGGAGGGGTTTACGACACCATATATTTT
many,TRBJ2-3,.,TRBV6-5,CASSYRRETGPDTQYF,TGTGCCAGCAGTTACAGGCGGGAAACTGGGCCAGATACGCAGTATTTT
.,TRBJ1-1,.,TRBV10-3,CAISESGSWNTEAFF,TGTGCCATCAGTGAGTCCGGGAGCTGGAACACTGAAGCTTTCTTT
few,TRBJ1-4,.,TRBV6-1,CASSEAKLPLWDEKLFF,TGTGCCAGCAGTGAAGCGAAACTGCCTCTGTGGGATGAAAAACTGTTTTTT
many,TRBJ2-2,TRBD2,TRBV24-1,CATSDPTSGSTGELFF,TGTGCCACCAGTGATCCGACAAGCGGGAGCACCGGGGAGCTGTTTTTT
few,TRBJ1-1,.,TRBV6-5,CASSYEVGVQGEAFF,TGTGCCAGCAGTTACGAGGTCGGGGTCCAGGGGGAAGCTTTCTTT
few,TRBJ2-3,TRBD2,TRBV3-1,CASRGTSGRYTDTQYF,TGTGCCAGCAGGGGAACTAGCGGGAGGTACACAGATACGCAGTATTTT
.,TRBJ2-3,TRBD2,TRBV7-9,CASSISGGPTDTQYF,TGTGCCAGCAGCATCAGCGGGGGGCCCACAGATACGCAGTATTTT
many,TRBJ2-2,.,TRBV29-1,CSAGGRPTGELFF,TGCAGCGCCGGGGGGCGGCCGACCGGGGAGCTGTTTTTT
few,TRBJ2-1,.,TRBV6-1,CASTIKRMGSSYNEQFF,TGTGCCAGCACCATAAAACGGATGGGGAGCTCCTACAATGAGCAGTTCTTC
.,TRBJ2-3,.,TRBV5-1,CASSEAGSGDTQYF,TGCGCCAGCAGCGAGGCAGGGAGCGGCGATACGCAGTATTTT
.,TRBJ2-3,.,TRBV20-1,CSGGPNTQYF,TGCAGTGGGGGTCCAAATACGCAGTATTTT
few,TRBJ2-1,.,TRBV4-1,CASSQGVTGGNEQFF,TGCGCCAGCAGCCAAGGCGTGACAGGAGGCAATGAGCAGTTCTTC
many,TRBJ2-7,TRBD1,TRBV7-8,CASRYRDRESYEQYF,TGTGCCAGCAGATACCGGGACAGGGAATCCTACGAGCAGTACTTC
few,TRBJ2-1,TRBD2,TRBV28,CASSFPPAGAYNEQFF,TGTGCCAGCAGTTTTCCCCCAGCGGGAGCCTACAATGAGCAGTTCTTC
.,TRBJ2-7,.,TRBV4-1,CASSQVRQNSYEQYF,TGCGCCAGCAGCCAAGTCCGACAGAACTCCTACGAGCAGTACTTC
.,TRBJ2-3,TRBD2,TRBV7-6,CASSLEASGGAGDTQYF,TGTGCCAGCAGCTTAGAGGCTAGCGGGGGGGCAGGAGATACGCAGTATTTT
few,TRBJ2-5,TRBD1,TRBV6-5,CASGTDEETQYF,TGTGCCAGCGGGACAGATGAAGAGACCCAGTACTTC
.,TRBJ2-1,TRBD2,TRBV5-1,CASSLVGLADYNEQFF,TGCGCCAGCAGCTTGGTGGGACTAGCGGACTACAATGAGCAGTTCTTC
many,TRBJ1-2,.,TRBV29-1,CSVEDRSPYGYTF,TGCAGCGTCGAAGACAGGTCGCCCTATGGCTACACCTTC
.,TRBJ2-1,TRBD2,TRBV2,CASSEGLAGVFGPYNEQFF,TGTGCCAGCAGTGAGGGACTAGCGGGAGTTTTTGGTCCCTACAATGAGCAGTTCTTC
.,TRBJ1-2,.,TRBV20-1,CRGWQGDGYTF,TGCAGGGGGTGGCAGGGTGATGGCTACACCTTC
many,TRBJ2-1,.,TRBV11-2,CASSSAYNEQFF,TGTGCCAGCAGTTCAGCATACAATGAGCAGTTCTTC
few,TRBJ2-3,TRBD2,TRBV9,CASSARTSGILTDTQYF,TGTGCCAGCAGCGCCAGGACTAGCGGGATACTCACAGATACGCAGTATTTT
.,TRBJ2-5,TRBD2,TRBV7-4,CASSLSGGARETQYF,TGTGCCAGCAGCTTAAGCGGGGGGGCGAGAGAGACCCAGTACTTC
.,TRBJ2-7,.,TRBV7-9,CARGPGRGEQYF,TGTGCCAGGGGCCCGGGGCGGGGCGAGCAGTACTTC
many,TRBJ2-5,.,TRBV12-3/TRBV12-4,CASSLVETGMETQYF,TGTGCCAGCAGTTTGGTTGAAACGGGAATGGAGACCCAGTACTTC
many,TRBJ2-5,TRBD2,TRBV10-3,CAISDVPGLAGVEETQYF,TGTGCCATCAGTGACGTGCCGGGACTAGCGGGAGTAGAAGAGACCCAGTACTTC
.,TRBJ2-5,.,TRBV21-1,CASSASGGTGGETQYF,TGTGCCAGCAGCGCTAGCGGGGGTACTGGAGGAGAGACCCAGTACTTC
many,TRBJ2-3,.,TRBV4-1,CASSQDRGTTDTQYF,TGCGCCAGCAGCCAAGATAGGGGGACGACAGATACGCAGTATTTT
many,TRBJ1-1,.,TRBV19,CASSDPNTEAFF,TGTGCCAGTAGTGACCCGAACACTGAAGCTTTCTTT
.,TRBJ2-2,.,TRBV7-9,CASSLDRAITGELFF,TGTGCCAGCAGCTTAGACAGGGCGATCACCGGGGAGCTGTTTTTT
once,TRBJ2-1,.,TRBV27,CASSFRPSSYNEQFF,TGTGCCAGCAGTTTCCGACCAAGCTCCTACAATGAGCAGTTCTTC
many,TRBJ2-7,.,TRBV12-3/TRBV12-4,CASSSERAYEQYF,TGTGCCAGCAGTTCCGAGAGGGCCTACGAGCAGTACTTC
few,TRBJ1-2,.,TRBV2,CASSDMGPYGYTF,TGTGCCAGCAGTGATATGGGGCCTTATGGCTACACCTTC
few,TRBJ2-2,TRBD2,TRBV7-2,CASSPLAGGKTGELFF,TGTGCCAGCAGCCCTCTAGCGGGAGGTAAAACCGGGGAGCTGTTTTTT
.,TRBJ2-2,.,TRBV2,CASSDGAGLNTGELFF,TGTGCCAGCAGTGATGGGGCAGGGTTGAACACCGGGGAGCTGTTTTTT
few,TRBJ2-4,.,TRBV7-2,CASSLRAGTAKNIQYF,TGTGCCAGCAGCTTACGGGCAGGGACAGCCAAAAACATTCAGTACTTC
few,TRBJ2-1,TRBD2,TRBV5-1,CASSSGGDQYNEQFF,TGCGCCAGCAGTTCCGGGGGGGATCAGTACAATGAGCAGTTCTTC
.,TRBJ2-1,.,TRBV27,CASSSTYYNEQFF,TGTGCCAGCAGCTCTACCTATTACAATGAGCAGTTCTTC
many,TRBJ2-1,.,TRBV7-8,CASSNRGQDSNEQFF,TGTGCCAGCAGCAATAGGGGTCAGGACAGCAATGAGCAGTTCTTC
.,TRBJ2-1,.,TRBV5-1,CASVTEYNEQFF,TGCGCCAGCGTGACAGAATACAATGAGCAGTTCTTC
many,TRBJ2-1,.,TRBV5-1,CASSLAPGDYNEQFF,TGCGCCAGCAGCTTGGCTCCAGGGGACTACAATGAGCAGTTCTTC
few,TRBJ1-5,.,TRBV19,CASTRTGAGQPQHF,TGTGCCAGTACCCGGACGGGAGCGGGGCAGCCCCAGCATTTT
.,TRBJ2-2,.,TRBV11-3,CATENTGELFF,TGTGCCACCGAGAACACCGGGGAGCTGTTTTTT
.,TRBJ2-7,TRBD2,TRBV12-5,CASAAGAYEQYF,TGTGCTAGTGCTGCGGGGGCCTACGAGCAGTACTTC
many,TRBJ2-1,.,TRBV5-5,CASSPLLHSYNEQFF,TGTGCCAGCAGCCCCCTGCTACACTCCTACAATGAGCAGTTCTTC
few,TRBJ1-1,TRBD1,TRBV25-1,CASSERGQGSMDTEAFF,TGTGCCAGCAGTGAACGTGGACAGGGTAGCATGGACACTGAAGCTTTCTTT